One and the same sample provided the 21 T cell receptor beta chains below, sequenced in a study of CD8 T cells in ankylosing spondylitis. Study conclusions and caveats: Blood from ankylosing spondylitis patients appeared to carry a characteristic roughly eight-variant TCR beta motif.

TCRdb fed the 5' RACE reads into MiXCR, producing one record per CDR3 protein. The sample records 650,000 to 800,000 distinct CDR3 sequences, 15% to 20% being singletons. Their recognized antigens are unknown. The sequenced sample consisted of blood, either unsorted or a sorted T cell fraction (not recorded which). The receptors derive from a male donor with ankylosing spondylitis.

The chain recombines TRBV6-5 with TRBJ2-3; 7 bases are a match to TRBD2. Germline assignment: CDR1 MNHEY and CDR2 SVGAGI. V shed 2 bases, J shed 3 bases, and the junction held 2 bases outside the gene matches. The CDR3 is 14 amino acids. The CDR3 region is CASSYQLATDTQYF. CDR3 nucleotides: TGTGCCAGCAGTTACCAACTAGCGACAGATACGCAGTATTTT.

The CDR3 sequence: CSVGGDREEFYEQYF. The CDR3 coding sequence is TGCAGCGTTGGGGGGGACAGGGAGGAGTTCTACGAGCAGTACTTC. The chain links TRBV29-1 to TRBJ2-7; 9 bases map to TRBD1. V dropped 4 bases and J dropped 3; count of bases not matched to a gene: 10. Per germline, CDR1 SQVTM and CDR2 ANQGSEA. This CDR3 has 15 residues.

V is TRBV7-2 and J is TRBJ1-2, with 8 bases identical to TRBD1. CDR3 length equals 16 residues. From germline, CDR1 is SGHTA and CDR2 FQGNSA. Trimming cost V 0 bases and J 4 bases; bases outside gene matches: 7. In DNA, the CDR3 is TGTGCCAGCAGCTTAGCGTGGGGGACAGGAATCTATGGCTACACCTTC. It encodes CASSLAWGTGIYGYTF.

This chain links TRBV5-5 with TRBJ2-3; TRBD1 agrees at 9 bases. The CDR3 covers 16 residues. Losses at the gene ends were 1 base for V and 3 bases for J; bases not matched to a gene: 6. Looked up from germline, CDR1 is SGHKS and CDR2 is YYEKEE (reference sequence). The CDR3 DNA reads as TGTGCCAGCAGCTTGTTTGGGACAGGGAGTACAGATACGCAGTATTTT. Amino acid sequence: CASSLFGTGSTDTQYF. Complete variable domain (other parts from reference TRBV5-5 and TRBJ2-3): DAGVTQSPTHLIKTRGQQVTLRCSPISGHKSVSWYQQVLGQGPQFIFQYYEKEERGRGNFPDRFSARQFPNYSSELNVNALLLGDSALYLCASSLFGTGSTDTQYFGPGTRLTVL.

This rearrangement joins TRBV5-8 to TRBJ2-2; 11 nucleotides align to TRBD2. J was trimmed by 4 bases and V by 2 bases; bases with no gene match: 7. The CDR3 covers 17 residues. Germline-derived CDR1 and CDR2 are SGHTS and YDEGEE. The CDR3: CASSLEGLAGFTGELFF. The CDR3 region has the DNA TGTGCCAGCAGCTTAGAAGGACTAGCGGGCTTCACCGGGGAGCTGTTTTTT. The whole variable domain, filled in from reference TRBV5-8 and TRBJ2-2, reads EAGVTQSPTHLIKTRGQQATLRCSPISGHTSVYWYQQALGLGLQFLLWYDEGEERNRGNFPPRFSGRQFPNYSSELNVNALELEDSALYLCASSLEGLAGFTGELFFGEGSRLTVL.

The chain links TRBV7-2 to TRBJ2-5, with TRBD1 identical over 11 bases. J gave up 4 bases and V 6 bases, and 7 bases lay outside the gene matches. This CDR3 comprises 15 residues. Per germline, CDR1 SGHTA and CDR2 FQGNSA. CDR3 protein: CASRYPGTGGETQYF. For the CDR3, the DNA is TGTGCCAGCAGGTACCCCGGGACAGGGGGAGAGACCCAGTACTTC.

This chain joins TRBV20-1 and TRBJ2-5; 14 nucleotides match TRBD2. Germline CDR1 DFQATT, CDR2 SNEGSKA (reference sequence). CDR3 size: 17 residues. The J segment lost 5 bases and the V segment lost 2 bases, leaving 10 bases of the junction unmatched. The CDR3 DNA sequence: TGCAGTGCTAGACCGAAGACTAGCGGGAGGGCCTCGGAGACCCAGTACTTC. Protein product: CSARPKTSGRASETQYF.

This clonotype has only a few counts. This chain uses TRBV20-1 with TRBJ2-3; tentative D call: TRBD2 (6 bases). The ends were cut back, 2 bases at V and 4 bases at J, with 13 bases in the middle. The CDR3 has 14 residues. Germline CDR1 and CDR2: DFQATT and SNEGSKA (reference sequence). In nucleotides, the CDR3 is TGCAGTGCTAGATCGGGAGCTGTCTCAGATACGCAGTATTTT. Its translation is CSARSGAVSDTQYF.

The table lists this clonotype with a few counts. The rearrangement links TRBV9 to TRBJ1-2; D not certain. This CDR3 comprises 13 residues. Trimming removed 3 bases from V and 13 bases from J, with 19 bases in between. CDR1 and CDR2 from the germline V gene are SGDLS and YYNGEE. The CDR3 coding sequence is TGTGCCAGCAGCGGTCCCAATAGGGCTGGTGGCACCTTC. It translates to CASSGPNRAGGTF.

The chain has TRBV28 and TRBJ2-1, with D possibly TRBD2 on 6 matching bases. Germline lookup yields CDR1 MDHEN and CDR2 SYDVKM. The CDR3 length is 15 residues. V was pared by 6 bases and J by 7 bases, with 19 bases between. CDR3 residues: CASSPTGPGGNEQFF. CDR3 nucleotide sequence: TGTGCCAGCAGCCCAACCGGGCCCGGAGGGAATGAGCAGTTCTTC.

This clonotype was seen a handful of times. The chain joins TRBV4-1 to TRBJ1-1; the D gene is possibly TRBD1 (6 bases). The V and J ends lost 2 bases and 0 bases respectively, with 10 bases between them. The CDR3 covers 15 residues. CDR1 is MGHRA, CDR2 YSYEKL, per germline. As DNA, the CDR3 is TGCGCCAGCAGCCAAACCGGACAGCTGAACACTGAAGCTTTCTTT. This translates into CASSQTGQLNTEAFF.

This clonotype turned up a few times. The V and J genes are TRBV20-1 and TRBJ2-7; a weak D match, TRBD2 (5 bases). Germline V gene data show CDR1 as DFQATT and CDR2 as SNEGSKA (reference sequence). The CDR3 runs 13 residues. V was shortened by 3 bases and J by 3 bases, with 12 bases between the two germline ends. The CDR3 DNA is TGCAGTGCTAGGAGTCGGGAAGGCTACGAGCAGTACTTC. Its protein is CSARSREGYEQYF.

This clonotype was seen ten or more times. This rearrangement joins TRBV6-1 to TRBJ1-5; D is perhaps TRBD1 (6 bases). This CDR3 is built from 15 residues. V lost 5 bases, J lost 7 bases, and 18 bases lay in between. Per the germline V gene, CDR1 is MNHNS and CDR2 is SASEGT. The CDR3 spells CASSTTGSLGQPQHF. CDR3 nucleotides: TGTGCCAGCAGTACCACAGGGTCCCTGGGGCAGCCCCAGCATTTT.

This clonotype was picked up a small number of times. This chain connects TRBV12-3 or TRBV12-4 to TRBJ1-2, with D possibly matching TRBD1 (5 bases). V shed 3 bases and J shed 2 bases, with 13 bases lying between them. This CDR3 is 15 amino acids long. The CDR3 nucleotides are TGTGCCAGCAGTTTCGACGAGGGGAAGAACTATGGCTACACCTTC. Its translation: CASSFDEGKNYGYTF.

This clonotype was picked up a small number of times. This chain connects TRBV5-1 to TRBJ1-2; D is unclear. Germline lookup yields CDR1 SGHRS and CDR2 YFSETQ. Trimming shortened V by 3 bases and J by 4 bases, and 10 bases separated the two germline ends. This CDR3 has 13 amino acids. The CDR3 sequence: CASSYTEIYGYTF. The CDR3 region has the DNA TGCGCCAGCAGCTACACAGAGATCTATGGCTACACCTTC.

This clonotype has more than one count but fewer than ten. The chain is built from TRBV5-1 and TRBJ1-2; 7 bases are shared with TRBD1. Germline CDR1 is SGHRS and CDR2 is YFSETQ. The V gene end was trimmed by 1 base and the J gene end by 4 bases; junction bases not matched to a gene: 4. There are 14 residues in the CDR3. The CDR3 loop reads CASSLSGDSYGYTF. The CDR3 DNA is TGCGCCAGCAGCTTGTCGGGGGACAGCTATGGCTACACCTTC.

This chain links TRBV20-1 with TRBJ2-7; D is uncertain. CDR3 length: 13 amino acids. With 1 base removed from V and 3 bases from J, the gap between germline ends came to 10 bases. The germline V gene has CDR1 DFQATT and CDR2 SNEGSKA (reference sequence). CDR3 protein: CSARGDKDYEQYF. CDR3 coding DNA: TGCAGTGCTAGAGGTGACAAGGACTACGAGCAGTACTTC.

This clonotype was counted a few times. The rearrangement joins TRBV20-1 to TRBJ2-5; TRBD2 might be the D (6 bases). Trimming left V 2 bases short and J 9 bases short, with 10 bases between. The CDR3 has 11 residues. Per the germline V gene, CDR1 is DFQATT and CDR2 is SNEGSKA (reference sequence). CDR3 in amino acids: CSARTGVAQYF. CDR3 nucleotide sequence: TGCAGTGCTAGAACGGGAGTCGCCCAGTACTTC.

The chain is built from TRBV20-1 and TRBJ1-1, with unresolved D. Trimming cost V 0 bases and J 5 bases, with 7 bases left between them. This CDR3 is built from 12 residues. Germline assignment: CDR1 DFQATT and CDR2 SNEGSKA (reference sequence). The CDR3 loop is CSARDWGTEAFF. The DNA of the CDR3 is TGCAGTGCTAGAGATTGGGGAACTGAAGCTTTCTTT.

This clonotype has at least ten counts. The chain carries TRBV12-3 or TRBV12-4 and TRBJ2-1; weak D call: TRBD2 (5 bases). This CDR3 region has 15 residues. Trimming took 5 bases from V and 4 from J, leaving 15 bases between them. DNA of the CDR3: TGTGCCAGCAGTCCAGGACTCACCTTATACAATGAGCAGTTCTTC. Translating gives CASSPGLTLYNEQFF.

This clonotype was observed a few times. The chain combines TRBV14 with TRBJ1-1, with TRBD1 matching 7 bases. Germline assignment: CDR1 SGHDN and CDR2 FVKESK. The CDR3 sequence is 14 residues long. Unmatched junction bases numbered 8, after V lost 6 bases and J lost 4 bases. The CDR3 DNA is TGTGCCAGCAGGCGTTTGACAGGGACCACTGAAGCTTTCTTT. The encoded protein is CASRRLTGTTEAFF.